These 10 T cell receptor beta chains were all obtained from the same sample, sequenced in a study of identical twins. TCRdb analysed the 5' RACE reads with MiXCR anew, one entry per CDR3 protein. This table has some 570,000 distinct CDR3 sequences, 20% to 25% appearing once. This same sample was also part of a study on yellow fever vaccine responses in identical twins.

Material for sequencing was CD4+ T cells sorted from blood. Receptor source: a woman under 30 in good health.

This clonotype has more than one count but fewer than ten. CDR3 in DNA: TGTGCCAGCAGCTGGAGGATAGCAGATACGCAGTATTTT. Protein product: CASSWRIADTQYF. The genes are TRBV7-2 and TRBJ2-3; D might be TRBD2 (5 bases). The V gene's germline CDR1 is SGHTA and CDR2 FQGNSA. V gave up 4 bases and J gave up 4 bases, with 9 bases separating them. The CDR3 totals 13 residues.

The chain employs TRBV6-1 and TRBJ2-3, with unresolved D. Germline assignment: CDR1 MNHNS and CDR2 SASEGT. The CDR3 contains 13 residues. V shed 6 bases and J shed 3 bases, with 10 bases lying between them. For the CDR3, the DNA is TGTGCCAGCAGCTCCTATGAGACAGATACGCAGTATTTT. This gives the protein CASSSYETDTQYF.

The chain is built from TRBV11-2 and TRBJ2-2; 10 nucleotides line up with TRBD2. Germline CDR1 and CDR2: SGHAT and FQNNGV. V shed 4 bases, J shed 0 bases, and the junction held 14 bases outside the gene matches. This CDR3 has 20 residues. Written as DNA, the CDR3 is TGTGCCAGCAGCTGGAGCGGGAGGGCCAGTAAGAGGACGAACACCGGGGAGCTGTTTTTT. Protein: CASSWSGRASKRTNTGELFF.

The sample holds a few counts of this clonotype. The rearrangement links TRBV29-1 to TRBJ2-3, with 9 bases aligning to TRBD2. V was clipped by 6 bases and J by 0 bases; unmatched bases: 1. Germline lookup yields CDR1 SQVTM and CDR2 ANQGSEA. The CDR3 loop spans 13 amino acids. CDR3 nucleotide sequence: TGCAGCGTCACTAGCGGGAGCACAGATACGCAGTATTTT. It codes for CSVTSGSTDTQYF.

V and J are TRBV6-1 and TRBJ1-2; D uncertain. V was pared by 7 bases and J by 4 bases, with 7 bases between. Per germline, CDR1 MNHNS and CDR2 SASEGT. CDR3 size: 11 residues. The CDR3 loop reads CASTTVYGYTF. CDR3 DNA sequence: TGTGCCAGCACGACCGTCTATGGCTACACCTTC.

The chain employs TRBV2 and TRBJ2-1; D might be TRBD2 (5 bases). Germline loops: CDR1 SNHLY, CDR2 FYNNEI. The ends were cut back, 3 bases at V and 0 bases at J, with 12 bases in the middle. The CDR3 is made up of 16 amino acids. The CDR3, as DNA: TGTGCCAGCAGTGATGCAAGCGGTCGCTCCTACAATGAGCAGTTCTTC. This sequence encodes CASSDASGRSYNEQFF.

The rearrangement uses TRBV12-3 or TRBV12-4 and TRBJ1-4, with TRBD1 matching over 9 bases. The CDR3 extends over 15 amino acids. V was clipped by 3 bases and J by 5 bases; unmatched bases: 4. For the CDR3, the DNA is TGTGCCAGCAGTTTCGGCACAGGGGGCAATGAAAAACTGTTTTTT. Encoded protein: CASSFGTGGNEKLFF.

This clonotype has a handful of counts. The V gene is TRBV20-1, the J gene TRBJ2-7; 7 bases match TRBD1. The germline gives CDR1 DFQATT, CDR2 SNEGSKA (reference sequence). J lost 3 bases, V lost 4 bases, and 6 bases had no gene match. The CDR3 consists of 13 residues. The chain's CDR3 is CSATRDSNYEQYF. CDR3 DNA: TGCAGTGCTACCCGGGACAGCAACTACGAGCAGTACTTC.

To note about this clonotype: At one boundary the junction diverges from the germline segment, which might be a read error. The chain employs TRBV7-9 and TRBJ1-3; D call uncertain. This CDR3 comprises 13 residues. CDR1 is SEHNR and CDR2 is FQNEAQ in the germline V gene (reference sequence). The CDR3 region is CACRLGSGNTIYF. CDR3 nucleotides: TGTGCCTGCAGGTTAGGCTCTGGAAACACCATATATTTT.

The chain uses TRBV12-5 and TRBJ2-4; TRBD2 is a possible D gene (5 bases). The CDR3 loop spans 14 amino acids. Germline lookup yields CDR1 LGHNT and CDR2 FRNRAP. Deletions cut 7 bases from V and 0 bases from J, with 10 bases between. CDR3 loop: CASDTGLAKNIQYF. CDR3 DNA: TGTGCTAGTGACACCGGACTAGCCAAAAACATTCAGTACTTC.